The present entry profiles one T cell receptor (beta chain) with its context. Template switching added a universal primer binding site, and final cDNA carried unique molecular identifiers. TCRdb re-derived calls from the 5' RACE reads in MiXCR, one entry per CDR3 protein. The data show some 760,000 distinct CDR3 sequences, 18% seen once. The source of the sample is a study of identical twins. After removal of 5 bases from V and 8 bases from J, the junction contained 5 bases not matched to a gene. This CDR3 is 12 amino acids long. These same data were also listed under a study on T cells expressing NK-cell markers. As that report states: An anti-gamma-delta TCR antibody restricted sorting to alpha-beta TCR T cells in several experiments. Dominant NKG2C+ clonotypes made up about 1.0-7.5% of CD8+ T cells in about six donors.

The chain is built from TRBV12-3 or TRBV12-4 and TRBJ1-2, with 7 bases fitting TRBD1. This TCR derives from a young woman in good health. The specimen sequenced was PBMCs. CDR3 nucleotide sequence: TGTGCCAGCAGTCCCCAGGGGGTGGGCTACACCTTC. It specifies CASSPQGVGYTF.